The rows below give T cell receptor beta chains drawn from one sample of a study of blood T cell repertoires in COVID-19. Data came from immunoSEQ multiplex PCR; TCRdb stores just in-frame clones and leaves some out. The sample shows some 220,000 clones, nearly 90% of them seen only once. Specimen: peripheral blood. Source of these receptors: a woman under 30 who had recovered from COVID-19. Each CDR3 is given with its conserved first and last residue. Fields, in order: D gene, clone size, V gene, J gene, CDR3 DNA, CDR3 protein. A D gene is named only where the DNA matches it firmly. Rows may omit the clone size; those that give it use once, few, many or a size class.

.,.,TRBV29-1,TRBJ2-2,TGCAGCGTCCTAGCAACCGGGGAGCTGTTTTTT,CSVLATGELFF
TRBD1,.,TRBV18,TRBJ1-2,TGTGCCAGCTCACCACCGACAGGGATCGATGGCTACACCTTC,CASSPPTGIDGYTF
TRBD1,.,TRBV4-3,TRBJ1-4,TGCGCCAGCAGCCTCCGGCAGGGGGATGAAAAACTGTTTTTT,CASSLRQGDEKLFF
.,.,TRBV7-3,TRBJ2-5,TGTGCCAGCAGCTTAAGTTCTAGCGTTCTAGAGACCCAGTACTTC,CASSLSSSVLETQYF
.,few,TRBV6-2/TRBV6-3,TRBJ2-1,TGTGCCAGCAGTTTAGGAGAGACTGAAATCTACAATGAGCAGTTCTTC,CASSLGETEIYNEQFF
.,once,TRBV12-3/TRBV12-4,TRBJ1-4,TGTGCCAGCAGTCGCAGGGGTGGTGAAAAACTGTTTTTT,CASSRRGGEKLFF
.,.,TRBV23-1,TRBJ2-7,TGCGCCAGCAGTCAAAGAGCTTCCTACGAGCAGTACTTC,CASSQRASYEQYF
TRBD2,.,TRBV2,TRBJ2-1,TGTGCCAGCCGAGGACTAGCGGGTGAGCAGTTCTTC,CASRGLAGEQFF
TRBD2,once,TRBV29-1,TRBJ2-1,TGCAGCGCCTCGGGACTAGCGGGAGGCACAAGTTACAATGAGCAGTTCTTC,CSASGLAGGTSYNEQFF
TRBD1,.,TRBV7-9,TRBJ1-5,TGTGCCAGCAGCCCTGACAGGGGCGCATCCAATCAGCCCCAGCATTTT,CASSPDRGASNQPQHF